Each of the 21 T cell receptor beta chains below was sequenced from the same sample in a study of post-analysis software for immune sequencing data. Notes on the study in general: With TRBV5-6, TRBV5-1 and TRBV20-1 included, about five TRBV segments were more frequent in patients than in controls.

TCR beta libraries were prepared from cDNA with unique molecular identifiers. Each CDR3 protein is one row after TCRdb ran MiXCR on the PCR reads. The sample lists around 700,000 distinct CDR3 sequences, approximately 60% seen once, with 10% to 12% in the top ten. These TCRs are of unknown antigen specificity. Sequenced sample: blood. Receptors were obtained from a girl aged 2 to 9 with multiple sclerosis.

The chain links TRBV12-3 or TRBV12-4 to TRBJ2-7, with 7 bases identical to TRBD1. The junction had 5 bases not matched to a gene; V was cut back by 1 base and J by 5 bases. The CDR3 has 14 amino acids. The CDR3 spells CASSLGIGGNEQYF. Written as DNA, the CDR3 is TGTGCCAGCAGTTTAGGTATAGGGGGCAACGAGCAGTACTTC.

V usage is TRBV6-5 and J usage is TRBJ2-5, with D possibly matching TRBD2 (6 bases). Germline-derived CDR1 and CDR2 are MNHEY and SVGAGI. The CDR3 runs to 14 residues. Trimming stripped 6 bases from V and 1 base from J, with 12 bases between. The CDR3: CASRPRGGQETQYF. In nucleotides, the CDR3 is TGTGCCAGCAGGCCTAGGGGAGGCCAAGAGACCCAGTACTTC.

The V call is TRBV5-1, the J call TRBJ2-5; D is possibly TRBD1 or TRBD2 (6 bases each). The DNA end lines up better with TRBJ2-7; the J call may be wrong. Germline lookup yields CDR1 SGHRS and CDR2 YFSETQ. This CDR3 spans 14 amino acids. CDR3 sequence reads: CASSLAGASTEQYF. The CDR3 coding sequence is TGCGCCAGCAGCTTGGCGGGGGCGTCGACCGAGCAGTACTTC.

The V gene is TRBV20-1, the J gene TRBJ2-3; D not certain. The CDR3 extends over 12 amino acids. Trimming removed 1 base at V and 10 bases at J, with 12 bases between. The germline CDR1 and CDR2 sequences are DFQATT and SNEGSKA (reference sequence). Written as DNA, the CDR3 is TGCAGTGCTAGAGCCAGCCCCCGAGCGCAGTATTTT. As protein: CSARASPRAQYF.

This clonotype was counted between two and nine times. The chain carries TRBV27 and TRBJ1-2; TRBD1 might be the D (5 bases). The length of the CDR3 is 20 residues. CDR1 and CDR2 from the germline V gene are MNHEY and SMNVEV (reference sequence). Trimming stripped 0 bases from V and 0 bases from J, with 23 bases between. In DNA form, the CDR3 reads TGTGCCAGCAGTTTATCCCAGCCCCTGACACGCCTGGGGCCTAACTATGGCTACACCTTC. This sequence encodes CASSLSQPLTRLGPNYGYTF.

This clonotype was observed a single time. V is TRBV5-1 and J is TRBJ2-1, with TRBD2 as a possible D gene (5 bases). Trimming cost V 2 bases and J 3 bases, with 18 bases left between them. The CDR3 is 17 residues long. CDR1 is SGHRS and CDR2 is YFSETQ in the germline V gene. This CDR3 reads CASSFLLESRLYNEQFF. CDR3 sequence (DNA): TGCGCCAGCAGCTTCTTACTAGAATCTAGACTCTACAATGAGCAGTTCTTC. Drawing the rest from reference TRBV5-1 and TRBJ2-1, the complete variable domain is KAGVTQTPRYLIKTRGQQVTLSCSPISGHRSVSWYQQTPGQGLQFLFEYFSETQRNKGNFPGRFSGRQFSNSRSEMNVSTLELGDSALYLCASSFLLESRLYNEQFFGPGTRLTVL.

V is TRBV4-3 and J is TRBJ2-7, with D perhaps given as TRBD1 or TRBD2 (7 bases each). The DNA end is a closer match to TRBJ2-5, so the J assignment may be wrong. Germline-derived CDR1 and CDR2 are LGHNA and YSLEER. This CDR3 contains 19 residues. This chain's CDR3 is CASSQEGGLGTEYQETQYF. In DNA, the CDR3 is TGCGCCAGCAGCCAAGAGGGGGGGTTGGGGACAGAGTACCAAGAGACCCAGTACTTC.

Turning to this clonotype: Compared with germline, one end of the junction differs, possibly owing to a read error. Here the CDR3 reads CANSLQGNEQFF. DNA for the CDR3: TGTGCCAACAGTTTACAGGGGAATGAGCAGTTCTTC. V is TRBV6-5 and J is TRBJ2-1; TRBD1 agrees at 7 bases. Germline V gives CDR1 MNHEY, CDR2 SVGAGI. This CDR3 is 12 amino acids long.

The V and J genes are TRBV4-1 and TRBJ1-5; D is undetermined. The CDR3 consists of 15 residues. Deletions cut 0 bases from V and 5 bases from J, with 11 bases between. Germline CDR1 reads MGHRA; CDR2 reads YSYEKL. The CDR3, as DNA: TGCGCCAGCAGCCAAGAGAGAATCTTCCATCAGCCCCAGCATTTT. Its translation: CASSQERIFHQPQHF.

The chain carries TRBV10-3 and TRBJ2-3; 7 bases fit TRBD1. Germline-derived CDR1 and CDR2 are ENHRY and SYGVKD. V gave up 4 bases and J gave up 3 bases; unmatched junction bases: 4. This CDR3 is 14 amino acids long. The CDR3 reads CAISAVQGTDTQYF. The CDR3 nucleotides are TGTGCCATCAGTGCCGTACAGGGGACAGATACGCAGTATTTT.

The CDR3 is CASRSRHF. The CDR3, as DNA: TGTGCCAGCAGGAGCCGGCATTTT. V usage is TRBV21-1 and J usage is TRBJ1-5. TRBV21-1 is a listed pseudogene. The CDR3 sequence is 8 residues long.

The chain links TRBV24-1 to TRBJ2-3; the D gene is possibly TRBD2 (5 bases). This CDR3 spans 18 amino acids. Germline loops: CDR1 KGHDR, CDR2 SFDVKD. V shed 0 bases and J shed 2 bases, with 17 bases lying between them. Here the CDR3 DNA reads TGTGCCACCAGTGATTTGCATCTGGACGGGGAAAACACAGATACGCAGTATTTT. Amino acid sequence: CATSDLHLDGENTDTQYF.

This CDR3 is CASRPPGQGLETQYF. The DNA of the CDR3 is TGTGCCAGCAGGCCTCCGGGACAGGGGTTGGAGACCCAGTACTTC. The chain has TRBV7-2 and TRBJ2-5; 10 positions match TRBD1. This CDR3 comprises 15 residues. V lost 6 bases, J lost 5 bases, and 9 bases stayed unmatched. Germline V CDR1 and CDR2: SGHTA, FQGNSA.

This clonotype was detected only a few times. V is TRBV30 and J is TRBJ1-2; 7 bases agree with TRBD1. Germline V lookup: CDR1 GTSNPN, CDR2 SVGIG (reference sequence). There are 13 residues in the CDR3. Trimming cost V 3 bases and J 6 bases; bases outside gene matches: 7. This CDR3 is CAWSYRGGNGYTF. The CDR3 DNA reads TGTGCCTGGAGCTACAGGGGAGGGAATGGCTACACCTTC.

This clonotype was seen more than once but under ten times. The chain's CDR3 is CASSPIRDTIQYF. CDR3 coding DNA: TGTGCCAGCAGCCCTATTCGGGATACCATTCAGTACTTC. The chain joins TRBV7-8 to TRBJ2-7, with D possibly matching TRBD2 (5 bases). Matching the DNA end better, TRBJ2-4 makes the J call doubtful. This CDR3 comprises 13 residues. Germline CDR1 and CDR2: SGHVS and FQNEAQ.

The V and J genes are TRBV12-3 or TRBV12-4 and TRBJ2-7; 7 bases match TRBD1. The CDR3 has 13 residues. The V segment lost 3 bases and the J segment 5 bases; nucleotides outside the gene matches: 4. As DNA, the CDR3 is TGTGCCAGCAGTTTCCAGGGGGTAGACGAGCAGTACTTC. This encodes CASSFQGVDEQYF.

This clonotype was detected a few times. This chain connects TRBV9 to TRBJ2-7; D is undetermined. In germline, CDR1 is SGDLS, CDR2 YYNGEE. The CDR3 sequence is 13 residues long. V lost 3 bases and J 1 base, leaving 8 bases between the germline ends. The CDR3 sequence is CASSAGVSYEQYF. As DNA, the CDR3 is TGTGCCAGCAGCGCTGGGGTATCCTACGAGCAGTACTTC.

The chain is built from TRBV6-1 and TRBJ1-4; TRBD1 might be the D (6 bases). Germline loops: CDR1 MNHNS, CDR2 SASEGT. The CDR3 consists of 15 residues. Trimming took off 8 bases at V and 8 bases at J, with 21 bases between the two ends. The CDR3 protein is CASSQKGGLGEKLFF. Here the CDR3 DNA reads TGTGCCAGCTCTCAAAAGGGGGGGCTCGGGGAAAAACTGTTTTTT.

This clonotype was found a few times. The CDR3 bases are TGCAGTGCCGTAGAAGCAGATACGCAGTATTTT. It encodes CSAVEADTQYF. The chain employs TRBV20-1 and TRBJ2-3; unclear D gene. V lost 6 bases, J lost 4 bases, and 8 bases lay in between. The CDR3 loop spans 11 amino acids. The germline V gene encodes CDR1 DFQATT and CDR2 SNEGSKA (reference sequence).

This sequence joins TRBV15 and TRBJ1-4, with 8 bases fitting TRBD1. V gave up 1 base and J gave up 0 bases; unmatched junction bases: 1. Germline V gene lookup returns CDR1 LNHNV and CDR2 YYDKDF (reference sequence). This CDR3 region has 16 residues. Here the CDR3 reads CATSRVTGATNEKLFF. CDR3 coding DNA: TGTGCCACCAGCAGAGTGACAGGGGCAACTAATGAAAAACTGTTTTTT.

This clonotype was counted only a few times. V gene TRBV20-1 combines with J gene TRBJ2-1; D remains unclear. The ends were cut back, 3 bases at V and 5 bases at J, with 11 bases in the middle. This CDR3 is 13 amino acids long. Germline-derived CDR1 and CDR2 are DFQATT and SNEGSKA (reference sequence). CDR3 protein: CSARDRYNNEQFF. The CDR3 nucleotides read TGCAGTGCTAGGGACCGATACAACAATGAGCAGTTCTTC.